The sequence of this T cell receptor (beta chain) was determined in a study of blood T cell repertoires in COVID-19. Study-wide background: Both acute and convalescent COVID-19 samples were obtained from the United States, Italy and Spain. The analysed material was cDNA or gDNA that came from T cells, B-cell-depleted T cells, or PBMCs.

The V gene lost 5 bases and the J gene lost 0 bases, with 10 bases spanning the gap. Germline CDR1 reads MNHEY; CDR2 reads SVGAGI. The CDR3 has 14 residues. Source study methods: Estimation of nucleated cell counts relied on the amplification of reference gene primers. Some clones are missing from TCRdb's copy, which holds only in-frame ones; the method was immunoSEQ multiplex PCR. V and J calls and clone size follow that table, whereas D and trimming were derived from the DNA. This table has over 65,000 clones, approximately 79% appearing once. This clone was recorded once. Sequencing input: peripheral blood. This TCR was sampled from an elderly man with active COVID-19. The V gene is TRBV6-5, the J gene TRBJ2-5; TRBD1 might be the D (6 bases). DNA of the CDR3: TGTGCCAGCAGTCTCCGGGACAACCAAGAGACCCAGTACTTC. The encoded protein is CASSLRDNQETQYF.